A selection of T cell receptor beta chains follows, all from one sample in a study of identical twins. TCRdb re-derived calls from the 5' RACE reads in MiXCR, one entry per CDR3 protein. Here the sample spans fewer than 250,000 distinct CDR3 sequences, approximately 6.8% being singletons. The sample was also reused in another study, on yellow fever vaccine responses in identical twins.

Sequencing input: CD8+ T cells sorted from blood. Source of these receptors: a young woman in good health. CDR3s include the opening cysteine and the closing phenylalanine or tryptophan. D genes are given only for firm matches. Clone size is not always given. Where it is, it says once, few, many or a class for expanded clones.

clone_size d_call j_call v_call cdr3_aa cdr3_nt
few TRBD2 TRBJ2-7 TRBV11-1 CASSSTSGRTFSSYEQYF TGTGCCAGCAGCTCGACTAGCGGGAGGACCTTTAGCTCCTACGAGCAGTACTTC
NA TRBD1 TRBJ2-2 TRBV24-1 CATSDSRTGVTGELFF TGTGCCACCAGTGATTCCAGGACAGGGGTGACCGGGGAGCTGTTTTTT
few NA TRBJ2-2 TRBV21-1 CASSKCRGTGELFF TGTGCCAGCAGCAAATGCAGGGGGACCGGGGAGCTGTTTTTT
NA NA TRBJ1-2 TRBV12-3/TRBV12-4 CASRSRDGYTF TGTGCCAGCAGATCCAGGGATGGCTACACCTTC
few TRBD1 TRBJ1-2 TRBV27 CASRKGQLPYTF TGTGCCAGCAGAAAGGGACAGCTTCCCTACACCTTC
few TRBD2 TRBJ2-3 TRBV5-5 CASSWGDYSTQYF TGTGCCAGCAGCTGGGGGGACTACTCGACGCAGTATTTT
many TRBD1 TRBJ2-2 TRBV6-5 CASSFPGQENTGELFF TGTGCCAGCAGTTTTCCGGGACAGGAGAACACCGGGGAGCTGTTTTTT
NA NA TRBJ2-5 TRBV7-6 CASSLLGRNSQETQYF TGTGCCAGCAGCTTACTGGGCAGGAACAGCCAAGAGACCCAGTACTTC
NA NA TRBJ2-5 TRBV5-1 CASSGLGGETQYF TGCGCCAGCAGCGGACTAGGGGGAGAGACCCAGTACTTC
NA TRBD1 TRBJ2-1 TRBV7-3 CASSFGERGHNEQFF TGTGCCAGCAGCTTTGGGGAAAGGGGGCACAATGAGCAGTTCTTC
many TRBD2 TRBJ2-1 TRBV7-8 CASKGTSGYYNEQFF TGTGCCAGCAAGGGGACTAGCGGATACTACAATGAGCAGTTCTTC
many NA TRBJ2-1 TRBV6-5 CASSLLGAEQFF TGTGCCAGCAGTTTACTGGGAGCTGAGCAGTTCTTC
many NA TRBJ2-6 TRBV6-1 CASSEDSSGANVLTF TGTGCCAGCAGTGAGGACAGTTCTGGGGCCAACGTCCTGACTTTC
many TRBD2 TRBJ2-7 TRBV20-1 CSARDLGTGTSSYEQYF TGCAGTGCTAGAGATTTGGGCACCGGGACTAGCTCCTACGAGCAGTACTTC
few TRBD2 TRBJ2-7 TRBV2 CASRPGTSAAGEQYF TGTGCCAGCAGGCCCGGGACTAGCGCTGCGGGGGAGCAGTACTTC
NA NA TRBJ1-1 TRBV7-9 CASSLSHEAFF TGTGCCAGCAGCTTAAGCCATGAAGCTTTCTTT
NA NA TRBJ2-6 TRBV24-1 CATSDLPAQGNSGANVLTF TGTGCCACCAGTGATTTGCCGGCCCAGGGCAACTCTGGGGCCAACGTCCTGACTTTC
few NA TRBJ2-1 TRBV7-9 CASSQFGDGRGDEQFF TGTGCCAGCAGCCAATTCGGAGACGGGAGAGGCGATGAGCAGTTCTTC
once TRBD2 TRBJ2-1 TRBV7-9 CASSDELAGEGEQFF TGTGCCAGCAGCGACGAACTAGCGGGAGAGGGTGAGCAGTTCTTC
NA TRBD2 TRBJ2-2 TRBV20-1 CSARDPASGGADTGELFF TGCAGTGCTAGAGATCCGGCTAGCGGGGGGGCCGACACCGGGGAGCTGTTTTTT
many TRBD2 TRBJ2-1 TRBV27 CASSFRLAGSYNEQFF TGTGCCAGCAGTTTCAGACTAGCGGGGTCCTACAATGAGCAGTTCTTC
NA NA TRBJ1-4 TRBV27 CASSLQGRGKLFF TGTGCCAGCAGTTTGCAGGGAAGGGGAAAACTGTTTTTT
many TRBD1 TRBJ2-7 TRBV7-9 CASSSRDRGYEQYF TGTGCCAGCAGCTCCCGGGACAGGGGCTACGAGCAGTACTTC
few NA TRBJ2-7 TRBV5-1 CASSLGPGSLGEQYF TGCGCCAGCAGCTTGGGCCCCGGCTCCCTTGGCGAGCAGTACTTC
many TRBD1 TRBJ1-1 TRBV7-8 CASSARDRGNTEAFF TGTGCCAGCAGCGCCCGGGACAGGGGAAACACTGAAGCTTTCTTT
few NA TRBJ2-1 TRBV10-3 CAISRGPTGAEQFF TGTGCCATCAGTCGGGGCCCCACAGGCGCTGAGCAGTTCTTC
few TRBD2 TRBJ2-1 TRBV15 CATSLGSGGLNNEQFF TGTGCCACCAGCCTCGGGAGCGGGGGGCTCAACAATGAGCAGTTCTTC
few TRBD2 TRBJ2-7 TRBV6-1 CASSLEPNGLAGDEQYF TGTGCCAGCAGCTTGGAACCGAACGGACTAGCGGGAGATGAGCAGTACTTC
once NA TRBJ1-1 TRBV2 CASTGRPNTEAFF TGTGCCAGCACAGGCAGGCCTAACACTGAAGCTTTCTTT
NA TRBD2 TRBJ2-5 TRBV6-1 CASSALTERDLLQETQYF TGTGCCAGCAGTGCCCTGACGGAGCGGGACCTGCTCCAAGAGACCCAGTACTTC
NA NA TRBJ1-5 TRBV27 CASSPGVRQPQHF TGTGCCAGCAGTCCTGGTGTTCGTCAGCCCCAGCATTTT
few NA TRBJ1-1 TRBV28 CASSQGEAFF TGTGCCAGCAGCCAGGGGGAAGCTTTCTTT
many NA TRBJ1-1 TRBV3-1 CASSQDREKNTEAFF TGTGCCAGCAGCCAAGATCGGGAAAAGAACACTGAAGCTTTCTTT
many TRBD1 TRBJ1-1 TRBV7-9 CASSETGGADTEAFF TGTGCCAGCAGCGAAACAGGGGGCGCGGACACTGAAGCTTTCTTT
few TRBD1 TRBJ2-5 TRBV28 CASSPGTDPQETQYF TGTGCCAGCAGCCCTGGGACAGACCCTCAAGAGACCCAGTACTTC
few TRBD1 TRBJ1-5 TRBV6-5 CASSYRQGNQPQHF TGTGCCAGCAGTTACAGACAGGGGAATCAGCCCCAGCATTTT
NA NA TRBJ1-2 TRBV27 CASSSSGLRGYTF TGTGCCAGCAGTTCATCCGGGTTGAGAGGCTACACCTTC
few TRBD2 TRBJ2-1 TRBV28 CASKSERDPLYNEQFF TGTGCCAGCAAGAGCGAGCGGGACCCCCTTTACAATGAGCAGTTCTTC
many TRBD2 TRBJ2-1 TRBV4-2 CASSQERGGTHEQFF TGTGCCAGCAGCCAAGAACGGGGGGGCACCCATGAGCAGTTCTTC
many TRBD1 TRBJ2-1 TRBV24-1 CATSGQGRDNEQFF TGTGCCACCTCCGGACAGGGAAGGGATAATGAGCAGTTCTTC
few NA TRBJ2-3 TRBV5-1 CASSPQISSTDTQYF TGCGCCAGCAGCCCCCAGATAAGCTCCACAGATACGCAGTATTTT
few NA TRBJ1-5 TRBV4-1 CASSQGALTDNQPQHF TGCGCCAGCAGCCAAGGCGCTTTGACAGACAATCAGCCCCAGCATTTT
NA NA TRBJ2-5 TRBV7-9 CASIPVLGVQETQYF TGTGCCAGCATCCCGGTGTTGGGGGTTCAAGAGACCCAGTACTTC
NA NA TRBJ1-6 TRBV4-1 CASSQGLVGYNSPLHF TGCGCCAGCAGCCAGGGGTTGGTGGGCTATAATTCACCCCTCCACTTT
few NA TRBJ1-1 TRBV5-1 CASSPRFGGGTEAFF TGCGCCAGCAGCCCACGGTTCGGGGGCGGCACTGAAGCTTTCTTT
NA NA TRBJ1-3 TRBV28 CASSLTGGSGNTIYF TGTGCCAGCAGCCTGACAGGAGGGTCTGGAAACACCATATATTTT
few TRBD2 TRBJ2-1 TRBV7-6 CASSPGGLAGGSYNEQFF TGTGCCAGCAGCCCCGGGGGACTAGCGGGGGGCTCCTACAATGAGCAGTTCTTC
NA NA TRBJ1-3 TRBV3-1 CASSQIRRAWDTIYF TGTGCCAGCAGCCAAATCCGGAGGGCTTGGGACACCATATATTTT
NA TRBD2 TRBJ2-7 TRBV2 CASSGLAGSSYEQYF TGTGCCAGCAGTGGGCTAGCGGGTAGCTCCTACGAGCAGTACTTC
many NA TRBJ2-1 TRBV29-1 CSVVGSAPYNEQFF TGCAGCGTTGTTGGTAGCGCGCCCTACAATGAGCAGTTCTTC
few TRBD2 TRBJ2-1 TRBV5-1 CASSSGGVSSYNEQFF TGCGCCAGCAGCTCGGGGGGGGTGTCCTCCTACAATGAGCAGTTCTTC